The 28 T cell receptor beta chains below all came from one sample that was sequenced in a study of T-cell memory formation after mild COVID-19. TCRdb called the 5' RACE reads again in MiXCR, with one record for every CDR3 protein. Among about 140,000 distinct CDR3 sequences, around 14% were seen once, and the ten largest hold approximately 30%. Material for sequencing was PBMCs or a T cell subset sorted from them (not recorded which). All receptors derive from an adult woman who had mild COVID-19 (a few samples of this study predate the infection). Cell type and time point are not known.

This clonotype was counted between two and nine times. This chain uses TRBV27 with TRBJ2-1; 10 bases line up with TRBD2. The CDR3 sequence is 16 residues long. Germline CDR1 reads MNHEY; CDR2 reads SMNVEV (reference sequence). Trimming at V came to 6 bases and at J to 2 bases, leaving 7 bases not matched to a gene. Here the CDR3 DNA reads TGTGCCAGCAGAATAGCGGGAGGAGGTGCCTACAATGAGCAGTTCTTC. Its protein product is CASRIAGGGAYNEQFF.

CDR3 in amino acids: CASSIWDRYPEAFF. The CDR3 nucleotides are TGTGCCAGTAGTATTTGGGACAGGTATCCTGAAGCTTTCTTT. The chain combines TRBV19 with TRBJ1-1, with TRBD1 matching over 8 bases. The CDR3 is 14 amino acids. Looked up from germline, CDR1 is LNHDA and CDR2 is SQIVND (reference sequence). Trimming cost V 3 bases and J 6 bases; bases outside gene matches: 6.

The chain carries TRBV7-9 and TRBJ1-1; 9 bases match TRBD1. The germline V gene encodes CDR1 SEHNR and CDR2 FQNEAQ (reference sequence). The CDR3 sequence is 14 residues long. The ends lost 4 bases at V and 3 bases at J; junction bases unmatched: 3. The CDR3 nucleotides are TGTGCCAGCAGCTACCGACAGGGGGACACTGAAGCTTTCTTT. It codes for CASSYRQGDTEAFF.

In DNA form, the CDR3 reads TGTGCCAGCAGAGTGGCTAGCGGGAGTCTGGCCTACGAGCAGTACTTC. Translation gives CASRVASGSLAYEQYF. The rearrangement joins TRBV6-5 to TRBJ2-7; 10 bases match TRBD2. Germline-derived CDR1 and CDR2 are MNHEY and SVGAGI. This CDR3 spans 16 amino acids. The junction had 10 bases not matched to a gene; V was cut back by 6 bases and J by 2 bases.

The CDR3 here is CASSQDETDSYNEQFF. CDR3 nucleotides: TGCGCCAGCAGCCAAGATGAGACAGACTCATACAATGAGCAGTTCTTC. The chain employs TRBV4-1 and TRBJ2-1; D may be TRBD1 (5 bases). V lost 0 bases and J 4 bases, leaving 13 bases between the germline ends. Germline V gene sequence: CDR1 MGHRA, CDR2 YSYEKL. The CDR3 runs to 16 residues.

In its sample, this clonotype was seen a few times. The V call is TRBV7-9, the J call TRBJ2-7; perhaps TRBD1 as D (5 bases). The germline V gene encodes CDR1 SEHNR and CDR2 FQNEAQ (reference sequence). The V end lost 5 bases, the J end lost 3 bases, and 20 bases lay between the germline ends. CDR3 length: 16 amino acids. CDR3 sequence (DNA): TGTGCCAGCAGCGCCCTCACAGGAACGGCCTTCTACGAGCAGTACTTC. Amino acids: CASSALTGTAFYEQYF.

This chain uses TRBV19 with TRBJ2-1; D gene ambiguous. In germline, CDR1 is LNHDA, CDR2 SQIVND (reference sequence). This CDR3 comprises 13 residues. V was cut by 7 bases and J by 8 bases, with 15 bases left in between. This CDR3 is CASTQGQWDEQFF. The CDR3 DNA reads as TGTGCCAGTACTCAAGGCCAGTGGGATGAGCAGTTCTTC. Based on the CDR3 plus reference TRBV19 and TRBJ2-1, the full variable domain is DGGITQSPKYLFRKEGQNVTLSCEQNLNHDAMYWYRQDPGQGLRLIYYSQIVNDFQKGDIAEGYSVSREKKESFPLTVTSAQKNPTAFYLCASTQGQWDEQFFGPGTRLTVL.

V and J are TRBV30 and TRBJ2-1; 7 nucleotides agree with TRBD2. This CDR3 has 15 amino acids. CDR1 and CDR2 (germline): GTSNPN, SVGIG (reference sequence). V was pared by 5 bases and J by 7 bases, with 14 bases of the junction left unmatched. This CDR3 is CAWETATRGWNEQFF. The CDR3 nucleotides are TGTGCCTGGGAGACAGCCACGCGGGGGTGGAATGAGCAGTTCTTC.

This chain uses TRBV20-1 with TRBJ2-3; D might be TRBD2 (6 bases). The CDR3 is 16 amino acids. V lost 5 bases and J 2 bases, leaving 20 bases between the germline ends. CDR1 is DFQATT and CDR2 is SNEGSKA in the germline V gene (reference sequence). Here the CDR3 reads CSAGRYDGRNTDTQYF. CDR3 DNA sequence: TGCAGTGCTGGTCGGTATGACGGGAGAAACACAGATACGCAGTATTTT.

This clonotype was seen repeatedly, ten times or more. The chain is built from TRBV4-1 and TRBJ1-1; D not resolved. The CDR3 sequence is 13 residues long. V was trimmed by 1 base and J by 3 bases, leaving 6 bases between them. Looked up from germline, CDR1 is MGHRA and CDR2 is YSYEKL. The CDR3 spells CASSQVRDTEAFF. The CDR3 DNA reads TGCGCCAGCAGCCAAGTAAGGGACACTGAAGCTTTCTTT.

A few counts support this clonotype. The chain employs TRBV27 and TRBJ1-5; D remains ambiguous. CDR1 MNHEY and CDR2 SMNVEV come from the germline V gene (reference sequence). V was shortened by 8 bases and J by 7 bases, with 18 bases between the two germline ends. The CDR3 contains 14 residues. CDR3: CASWSSDFKQPQHF. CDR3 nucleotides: TGTGCCAGCTGGAGTTCAGACTTTAAGCAGCCCCAGCATTTT.

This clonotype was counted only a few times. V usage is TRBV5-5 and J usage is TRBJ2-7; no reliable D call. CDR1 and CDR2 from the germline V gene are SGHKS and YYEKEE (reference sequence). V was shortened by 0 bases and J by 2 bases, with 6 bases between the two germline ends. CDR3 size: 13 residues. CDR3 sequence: CASSLVPTYEQYF. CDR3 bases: TGTGCCAGCAGCTTGGTCCCCACCTACGAGCAGTACTTC.

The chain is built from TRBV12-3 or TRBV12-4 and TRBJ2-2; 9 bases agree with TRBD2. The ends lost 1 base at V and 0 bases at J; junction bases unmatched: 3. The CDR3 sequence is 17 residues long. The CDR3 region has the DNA TGTGCCAGCAGTTTAGGCGGGGGGGACGCGAACACCGGGGAGCTGTTTTTT. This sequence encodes CASSLGGGDANTGELFF.

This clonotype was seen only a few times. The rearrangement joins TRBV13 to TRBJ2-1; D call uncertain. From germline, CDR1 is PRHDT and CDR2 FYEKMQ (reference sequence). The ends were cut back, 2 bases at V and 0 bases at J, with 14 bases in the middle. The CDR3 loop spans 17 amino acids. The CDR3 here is CASSLPQLASSYNEQFF. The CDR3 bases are TGTGCCAGCAGCTTACCCCAATTGGCTAGCTCCTACAATGAGCAGTTCTTC.

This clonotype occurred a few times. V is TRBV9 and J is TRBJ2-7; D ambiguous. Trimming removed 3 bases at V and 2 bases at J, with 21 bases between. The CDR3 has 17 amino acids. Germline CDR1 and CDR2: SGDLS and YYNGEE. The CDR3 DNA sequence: TGTGCCAGCAGCGAGAGAGTATTGGTTGACTCACCCTACGAGCAGTACTTC. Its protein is CASSERVLVDSPYEQYF.

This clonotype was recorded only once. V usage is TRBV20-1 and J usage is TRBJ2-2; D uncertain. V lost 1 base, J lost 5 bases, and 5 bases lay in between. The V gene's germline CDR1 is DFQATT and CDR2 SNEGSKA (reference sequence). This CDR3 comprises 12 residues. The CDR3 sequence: CSARVRTGELFF. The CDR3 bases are TGCAGTGCTAGAGTGCGAACCGGGGAGCTGTTTTTT.

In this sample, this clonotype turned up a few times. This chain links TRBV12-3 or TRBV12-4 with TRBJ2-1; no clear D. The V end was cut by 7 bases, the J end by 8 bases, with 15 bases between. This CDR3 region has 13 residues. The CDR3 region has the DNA TGTGCCAGCACTTCCGAGAGTTTCGATGAGCAGTTCTTC. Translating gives CASTSESFDEQFF.

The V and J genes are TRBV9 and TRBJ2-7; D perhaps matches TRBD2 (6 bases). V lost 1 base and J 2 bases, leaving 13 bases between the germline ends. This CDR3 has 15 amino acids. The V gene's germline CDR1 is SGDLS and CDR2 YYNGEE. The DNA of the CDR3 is TGTGCCAGCAGCGTACAACCTCGCGGGGCCTACGAGCAGTACTTC. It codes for CASSVQPRGAYEQYF.

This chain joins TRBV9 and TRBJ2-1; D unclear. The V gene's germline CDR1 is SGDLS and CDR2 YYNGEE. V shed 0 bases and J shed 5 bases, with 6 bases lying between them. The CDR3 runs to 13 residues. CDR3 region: CASSVALDNEQFF. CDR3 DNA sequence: TGTGCCAGCAGCGTAGCCCTAGACAATGAGCAGTTCTTC.

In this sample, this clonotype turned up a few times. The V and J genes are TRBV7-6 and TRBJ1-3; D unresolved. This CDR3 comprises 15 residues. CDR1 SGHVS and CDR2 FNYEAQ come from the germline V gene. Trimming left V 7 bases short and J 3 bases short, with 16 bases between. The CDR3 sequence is CASTPPTGDGNTIYF. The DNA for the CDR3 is TGTGCCAGCACTCCCCCCACGGGAGATGGAAACACCATATATTTT.

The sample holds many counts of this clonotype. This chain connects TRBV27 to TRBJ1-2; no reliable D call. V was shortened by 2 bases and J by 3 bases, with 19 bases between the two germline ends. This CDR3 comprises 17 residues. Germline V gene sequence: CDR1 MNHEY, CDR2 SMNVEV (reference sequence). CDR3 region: CASSLNGWSARYYGYTF. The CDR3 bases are TGTGCCAGCAGTTTAAACGGTTGGTCAGCCCGCTACTATGGCTACACCTTC.

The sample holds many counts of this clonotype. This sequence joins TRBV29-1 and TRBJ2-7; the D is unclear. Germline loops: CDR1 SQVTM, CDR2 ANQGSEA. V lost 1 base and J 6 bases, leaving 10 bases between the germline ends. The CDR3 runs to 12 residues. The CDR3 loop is CSVEVGGFEQYF. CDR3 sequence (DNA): TGCAGCGTTGAAGTTGGTGGATTCGAGCAGTACTTC.

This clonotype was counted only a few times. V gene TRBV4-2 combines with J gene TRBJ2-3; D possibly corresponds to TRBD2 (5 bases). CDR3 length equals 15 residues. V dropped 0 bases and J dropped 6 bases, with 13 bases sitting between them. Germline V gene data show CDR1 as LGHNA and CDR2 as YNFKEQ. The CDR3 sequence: CASSQEIGSGDTQYF. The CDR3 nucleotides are TGTGCCAGCAGCCAAGAGATAGGTTCGGGGGATACGCAGTATTTT.

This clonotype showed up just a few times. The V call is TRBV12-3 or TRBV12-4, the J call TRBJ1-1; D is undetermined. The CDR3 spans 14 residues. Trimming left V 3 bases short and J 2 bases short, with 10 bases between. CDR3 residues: CASSFSGVNTEAFF. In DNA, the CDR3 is TGTGCCAGCAGTTTTAGCGGGGTCAACACTGAAGCTTTCTTT.

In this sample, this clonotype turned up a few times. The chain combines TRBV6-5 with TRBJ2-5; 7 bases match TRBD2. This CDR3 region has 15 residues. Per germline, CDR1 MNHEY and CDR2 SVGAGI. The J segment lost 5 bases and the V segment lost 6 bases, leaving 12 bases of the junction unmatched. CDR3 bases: TGTGCCAGCAGGAAAGCGGGGCCTCTACCGGAGACCCAGTACTTC. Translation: CASRKAGPLPETQYF.

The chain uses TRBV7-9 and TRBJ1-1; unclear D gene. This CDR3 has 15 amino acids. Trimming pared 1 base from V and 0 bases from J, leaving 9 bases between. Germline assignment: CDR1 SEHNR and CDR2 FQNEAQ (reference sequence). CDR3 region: CASSLGSAMNTEAFF. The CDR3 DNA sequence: TGTGCCAGCAGCTTAGGATCGGCTATGAACACTGAAGCTTTCTTT.

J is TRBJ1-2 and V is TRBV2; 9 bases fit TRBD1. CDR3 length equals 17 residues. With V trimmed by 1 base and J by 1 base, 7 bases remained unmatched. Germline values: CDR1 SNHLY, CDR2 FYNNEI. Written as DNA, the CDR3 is TGTGCCAGCAGTGAAGAGGCGCGGGACAGGGTTAACTATGGCTACACCTTC. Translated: CASSEEARDRVNYGYTF.

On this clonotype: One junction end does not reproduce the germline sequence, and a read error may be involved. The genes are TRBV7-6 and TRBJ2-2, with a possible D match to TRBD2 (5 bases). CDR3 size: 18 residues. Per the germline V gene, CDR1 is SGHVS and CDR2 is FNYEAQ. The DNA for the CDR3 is TGTTCCAGCAGCTTATCGTTCCGGATCGAAGGAGGCTCCGGGGAGCTGTTTTTT. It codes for CSSSLSFRIEGGSGELFF.